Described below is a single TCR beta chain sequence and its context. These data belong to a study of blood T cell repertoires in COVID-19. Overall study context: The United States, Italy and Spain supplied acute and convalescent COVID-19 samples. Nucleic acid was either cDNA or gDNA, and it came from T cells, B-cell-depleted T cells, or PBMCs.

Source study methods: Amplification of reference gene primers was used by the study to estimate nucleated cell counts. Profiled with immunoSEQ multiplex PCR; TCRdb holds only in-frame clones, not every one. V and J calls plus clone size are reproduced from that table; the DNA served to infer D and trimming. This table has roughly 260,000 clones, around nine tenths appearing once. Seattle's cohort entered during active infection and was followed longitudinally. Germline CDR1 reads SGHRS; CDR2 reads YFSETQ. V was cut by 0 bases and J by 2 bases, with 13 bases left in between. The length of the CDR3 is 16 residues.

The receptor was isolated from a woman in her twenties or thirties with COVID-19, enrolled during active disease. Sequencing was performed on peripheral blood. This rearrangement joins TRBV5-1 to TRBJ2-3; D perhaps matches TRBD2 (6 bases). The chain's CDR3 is CASSLVRGSSTDTQYF. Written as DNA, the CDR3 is TGCGCCAGCAGCTTGGTCCGGGGGAGCTCCACAGATACGCAGTATTTT.